The rows below give T cell receptor beta chains drawn from one sample of a study of blood T cell repertoires in COVID-19. Assay: immunoSEQ multiplex PCR; the TCRdb copy retains only in-frame clones and omits some. The repertoire consists of 300,000 or so clones, with more than 75% occurring once and the leading ten covering around 1.2%. Sequenced input: peripheral blood. These receptors originate from a man between 65 and 85 years old with acute or convalescent COVID-19. Both conserved end residues are part of each CDR3. A D gene is named only where the DNA matches it firmly. Size tells how often a clone was seen (once, few, many) or the class of an expanded clone, and some rows leave it out.

TRBV7-2,-,-,TRBJ1-4,TGTGCCAGCAGCCTGGACATCAATGAAAAACTGTTTTTT,CASSLDINEKLFF
TRBV29-1,-,-,TRBJ1-3,TGCAGCGTTGAAACAGGGCGCTCCTCTGGAAACACCATATATTTT,CSVETGRSSGNTIYF
TRBV9,TRBD2,-,TRBJ2-7,TGTGCCAGCAGCGCCCGGGACTACCATTACGAGCAGTACTTC,CASSARDYHYEQYF
TRBV5-1,TRBD1,-,TRBJ2-3,TGCGCCAGCAGCGGGGGTAGACAGGGGGAAAATACGCAGTATTTT,CASSGGRQGENTQYF
TRBV2,TRBD1,few,TRBJ1-4,TGTGCCAGCCTACGACAGGGTGGTGAAAAACTGTTTTTT,CASLRQGGEKLFF
TRBV7-9,TRBD1,-,TRBJ1-1,TGTGCCAGCAGCATCGACAGGGTAAAAGCTTTCTTT,CASSIDRVKAFF
TRBV2,TRBD1,-,TRBJ1-6,TGTGCCAGCAGTGCCGACAGGGGGCATTCACCCCTCCACTTT,CASSADRGHSPLHF
TRBV7-2,TRBD1,-,TRBJ2-3,TGTGCCAGCAGCTTAGCGACTTCCTTTGGGACAGGGCGTTCGGGGAGGCAGTATTTT,CASSLATSFGTGRSGRQYF
TRBV5-1,TRBD2,-,TRBJ2-1,TGCGCCAGCAGCTTGCCCGTTGGACTAGCGGGAGGGGATGAGCAGTTCTTC,CASSLPVGLAGGDEQFF
TRBV5-1,TRBD2,-,TRBJ2-6,TGCGCCAGCAGAAACCTCGTAGCGGGGGGAAATGGAGGGGCCAACGTCCTGACTTTC,CASRNLVAGGNGGANVLTF
TRBV6-5,TRBD1,-,TRBJ1-6,TGTGCCAGCGGGTTGGACAGGGGATCTTCACCCCTCCACTTT,CASGLDRGSSPLHF
TRBV4-1,TRBD2,once,TRBJ2-3,TGCGCCAGCAGCCATCCGCTAGCGGGTTTCCGATCTAGCACAGATACGCAGTATTTT,CASSHPLAGFRSSTDTQYF
TRBV5-1,TRBD1,-,TRBJ1-2,TGCGCCAGCAGCTTGGCCACTGGGACAGGGATCGATGGCTACACCTTC,CASSLATGTGIDGYTF
TRBV5-6,TRBD1,-,TRBJ2-7,TGTGCCAGCAGCCCTAGTCTCGGGACAGGATCCTACGAGCAGTACTTC,CASSPSLGTGSYEQYF
TRBV6-4,-,-,TRBJ2-7,TGTGCCAGCATACGGGGGGCAGGAGAGCAGTACTTC,CASIRGAGEQYF
TRBV4-1,-,-,TRBJ1-3,TGCGCCAGCAGCCAAGACTGGGCGACCTCTGGAAACACCATATATTTT,CASSQDWATSGNTIYF
TRBV3-1/TRBV3-2,-,few,TRBJ2-1,TGTGCCAGCAGCCATGCCTGGGGGGACAATGAGCAGTTCTTC,CASSHAWGDNEQFF
TRBV24-1,-,-,TRBJ1-4,TGTGCCACCAGTGACCGACACCGTGATAGGGAAAAACTGTTTTTT,CATSDRHRDREKLFF
TRBV6-2/TRBV6-3,-,-,TRBJ1-2,TGTGCCAGCAGTTCAGGGATGCGCGGCTACACCTTC,CASSSGMRGYTF
TRBV7-8,-,-,TRBJ1-1,TGTGCCAGCAGCCTTACAGGGAACACTGAAGCTTTCTTT,CASSLTGNTEAFF
TRBV30,-,once,TRBJ1-6,TGTGCCTGGAGTACTCCAGGTTTCTATAATTCACCCCTCCACTTT,CAWSTPGFYNSPLHF
TRBV5-1,-,-,TRBJ2-2,TGCGCCAGTAGTGTAAGTTCCACCGGGGAGCTGTTTTTT,CASSVSSTGELFF
TRBV28,TRBD2,-,TRBJ2-2,TGTGCCAGCAGTCCCCCCATAGCTAGCGGGAACACCGGGGAGCTGTTTTTT,CASSPPIASGNTGELFF
TRBV2,-,-,TRBJ2-5,TGTGCCAGCAGTGAAGTCGGCGGGAAGGGGACCCAGTACTTC,CASSEVGGKGTQYF
TRBV6-2/TRBV6-3,-,-,TRBJ1-5,TGTGCCAGCAGTTCCTCCCCTGCCACGGTGTATAGCAATCAGCCCCAGCATTTT,CASSSSPATVYSNQPQHF
TRBV24-1,TRBD2,-,TRBJ2-1,TGTGCCACCAGTGATCCTCGGACTAGTGGCAATGAGCAGTTCTTC,CATSDPRTSGNEQFF
TRBV25-1,-,-,TRBJ2-1,TGTGCCAGCAGTGAATGGGGAACAGGGATCAATGAGCAGTTCTTC,CASSEWGTGINEQFF
TRBV5-4,TRBD1,-,TRBJ2-2,TGTGCCAGCAGTATACAGGGGTACACCGGGGAGCTGTTTTTT,CASSIQGYTGELFF
TRBV5-6,TRBD1,-,TRBJ2-3,TGTGCCAGCAGCTTGACGACAGGGAACGCAGATACGCAGTATTTT,CASSLTTGNADTQYF
TRBV6-5,-,-,TRBJ1-2,TGTGCCAGCAGTTCAGGGAACCTAAAGGGGGGCTACACCTTC,CASSSGNLKGGYTF
TRBV28,-,-,TRBJ1-4,TGTGCCAGCAGTTCTACCGTCGTTGAAAAACTGTTTTTT,CASSSTVVEKLFF
TRBV19,TRBD1,-,TRBJ1-5,TGTGCCAGTAGTATCGGGACAGGGGGCCTTAGCAATCAGCCCCAGCATTTT,CASSIGTGGLSNQPQHF
TRBV6-6,-,-,TRBJ1-2,TGTGCCAGCAGTTACTGGGGGGGGGAGGATGGCTACACCTTC,CASSYWGGEDGYTF